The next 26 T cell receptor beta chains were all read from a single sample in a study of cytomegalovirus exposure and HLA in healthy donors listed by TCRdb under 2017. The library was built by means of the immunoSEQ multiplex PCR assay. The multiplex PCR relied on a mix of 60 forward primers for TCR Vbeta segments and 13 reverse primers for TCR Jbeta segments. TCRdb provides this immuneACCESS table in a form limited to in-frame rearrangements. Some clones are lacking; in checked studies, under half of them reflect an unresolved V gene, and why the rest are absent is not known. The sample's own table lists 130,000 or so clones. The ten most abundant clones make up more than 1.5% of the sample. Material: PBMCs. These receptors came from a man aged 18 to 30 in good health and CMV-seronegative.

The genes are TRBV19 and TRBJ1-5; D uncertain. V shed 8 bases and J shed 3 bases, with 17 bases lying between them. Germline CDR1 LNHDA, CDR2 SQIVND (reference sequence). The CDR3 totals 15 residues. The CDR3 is CASHLNRVLNQPQHF. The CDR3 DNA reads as TGTGCCAGTCATCTAAATCGGGTACTCAATCAGCCCCAGCATTTT.

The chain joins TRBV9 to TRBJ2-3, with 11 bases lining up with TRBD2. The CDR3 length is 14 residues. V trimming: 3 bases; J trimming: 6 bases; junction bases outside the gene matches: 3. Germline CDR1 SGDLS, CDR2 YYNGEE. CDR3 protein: CASSARLAGDTQYF. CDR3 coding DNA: TGTGCCAGCAGCGCTAGACTAGCGGGGGATACGCAGTATTTT.

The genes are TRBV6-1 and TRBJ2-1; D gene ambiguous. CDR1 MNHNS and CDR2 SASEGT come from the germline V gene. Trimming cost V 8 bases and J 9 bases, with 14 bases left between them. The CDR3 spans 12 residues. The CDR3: CASSAEFGEQFF. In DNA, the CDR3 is TGTGCCAGCTCGGCGGAATTCGGTGAGCAGTTCTTC.

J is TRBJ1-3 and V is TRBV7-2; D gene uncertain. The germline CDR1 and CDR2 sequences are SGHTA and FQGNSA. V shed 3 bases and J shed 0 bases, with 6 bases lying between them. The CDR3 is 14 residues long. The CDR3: CASSFYGSGNTIYF. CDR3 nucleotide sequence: TGTGCCAGCAGCTTTTACGGCTCTGGAAACACCATATATTTT.

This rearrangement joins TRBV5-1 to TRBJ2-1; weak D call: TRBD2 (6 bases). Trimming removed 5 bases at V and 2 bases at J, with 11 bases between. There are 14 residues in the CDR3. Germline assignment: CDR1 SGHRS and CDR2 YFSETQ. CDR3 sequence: CASSIRGTYNEQFF. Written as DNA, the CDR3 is TGCGCCAGCAGTATCCGGGGGACCTACAATGAGCAGTTCTTC.

The CDR3 DNA reads TGTGCCAGCAGTTTAACGGCAGGTTGGCCCTACGAGCAGTACTTC. Its translation: CASSLTAGWPYEQYF. The chain has TRBV27 and TRBJ2-7; D call uncertain. Germline CDR1 MNHEY, CDR2 SMNVEV (reference sequence). V was shortened by 2 bases and J by 2 bases, with 13 bases between the two germline ends. The CDR3 runs 15 residues.

The DNA of the CDR3 is TGTGCCAGCAGGCACCCCGGGAGTAAAGAGACCCAGTACTTC. Amino acid sequence: CASRHPGSKETQYF. The V call is TRBV7-2, the J call TRBJ2-5; D is perhaps TRBD2 (6 bases). The CDR3 loop spans 14 amino acids. The ends were cut back, 6 bases at V and 3 bases at J, with 14 bases in the middle. Germline loops: CDR1 SGHTA, CDR2 FQGNSA.

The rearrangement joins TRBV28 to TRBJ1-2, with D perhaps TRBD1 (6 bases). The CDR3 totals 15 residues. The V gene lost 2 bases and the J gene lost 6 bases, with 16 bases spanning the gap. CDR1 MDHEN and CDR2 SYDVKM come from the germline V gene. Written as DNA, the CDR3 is TGTGCCAGCAGTTTAGGGTCGGCAGGGGTGAATGGCTACACCTTC. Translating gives CASSLGSAGVNGYTF.

The CDR3 reads CASRATEINYGYTF. In DNA, the CDR3 is TGTGCCAGCAGGGCAACGGAGATTAACTATGGCTACACCTTC. The V gene is TRBV6-6, the J gene TRBJ1-2; unclear D gene. CDR1 is MNHNY and CDR2 is SVGAGI in the germline V gene (reference sequence). The CDR3 extends over 14 amino acids. Trimming took 6 bases from V and 1 from J, leaving 12 bases between them.

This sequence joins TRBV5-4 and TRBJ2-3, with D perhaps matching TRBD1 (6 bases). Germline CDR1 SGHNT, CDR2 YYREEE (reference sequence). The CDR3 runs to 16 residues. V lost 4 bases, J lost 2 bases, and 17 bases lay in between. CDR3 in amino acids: CASSMGAGGATDTQYF. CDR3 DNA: TGTGCCAGCAGCATGGGGGCAGGTGGGGCCACAGATACGCAGTATTTT.

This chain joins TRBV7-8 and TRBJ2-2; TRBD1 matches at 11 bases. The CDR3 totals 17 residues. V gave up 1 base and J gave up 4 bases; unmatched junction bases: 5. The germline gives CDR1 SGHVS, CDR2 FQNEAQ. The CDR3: CASSLEDRGLFTGELFF. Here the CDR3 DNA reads TGTGCCAGCAGCTTAGAGGACAGGGGGCTCTTCACCGGGGAGCTGTTTTTT.

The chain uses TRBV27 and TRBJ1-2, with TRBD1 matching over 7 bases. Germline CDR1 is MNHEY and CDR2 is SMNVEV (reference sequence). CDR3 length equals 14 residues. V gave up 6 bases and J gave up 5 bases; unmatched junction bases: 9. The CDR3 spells CASSGGTATYGYTF. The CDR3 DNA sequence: TGTGCCAGCAGCGGAGGGACAGCGACTTATGGCTACACCTTC.

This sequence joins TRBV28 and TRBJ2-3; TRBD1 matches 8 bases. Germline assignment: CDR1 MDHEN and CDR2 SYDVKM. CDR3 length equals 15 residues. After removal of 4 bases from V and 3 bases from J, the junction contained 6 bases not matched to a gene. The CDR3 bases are TGTGCCAGCAGTTCCGGACAGGGTGTAACAGATACGCAGTATTTT. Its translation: CASSSGQGVTDTQYF.

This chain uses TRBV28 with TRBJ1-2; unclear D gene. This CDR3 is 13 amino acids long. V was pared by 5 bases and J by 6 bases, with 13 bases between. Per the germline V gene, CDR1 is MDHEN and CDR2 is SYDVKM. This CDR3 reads CASSSPATDGYTF. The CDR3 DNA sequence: TGTGCCAGCAGTAGTCCAGCGACGGATGGCTACACCTTC.

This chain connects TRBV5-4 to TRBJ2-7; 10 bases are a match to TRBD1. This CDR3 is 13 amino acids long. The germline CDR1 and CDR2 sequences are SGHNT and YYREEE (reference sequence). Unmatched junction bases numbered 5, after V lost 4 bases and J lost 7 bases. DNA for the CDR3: TGTGCCAGCAGCAGGGACAGGGGAGGAGAGCAGTACTTC. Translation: CASSRDRGGEQYF.

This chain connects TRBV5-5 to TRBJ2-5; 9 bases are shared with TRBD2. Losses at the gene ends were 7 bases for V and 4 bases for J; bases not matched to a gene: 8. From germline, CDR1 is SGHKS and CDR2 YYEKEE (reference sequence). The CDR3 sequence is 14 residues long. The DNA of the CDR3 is TGTGCCAGCCTTACCGGGACTAGCAGAGAGACCCAGTACTTC. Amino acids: CASLTGTSRETQYF.

The CDR3 DNA reads TGTGCCACCGTATTAGGGACAAGATATAGCAATCAGCCCCAGCATTTT. Translated: CATVLGTRYSNQPQHF. J is TRBJ1-5 and V is TRBV7-3; D is perhaps TRBD1 (6 bases). Trimming took off 10 bases at V and 0 bases at J, with 19 bases between the two ends. The CDR3 covers 16 residues. The V gene's germline CDR1 is SGHTA and CDR2 FQGTGA.

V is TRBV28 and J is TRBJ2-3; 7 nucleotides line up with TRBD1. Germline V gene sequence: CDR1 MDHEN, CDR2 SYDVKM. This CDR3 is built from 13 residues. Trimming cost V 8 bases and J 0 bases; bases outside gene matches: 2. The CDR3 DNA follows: TGTGCCAGCCGACAGGGCAGCACAGATACGCAGTATTTT. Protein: CASRQGSTDTQYF.

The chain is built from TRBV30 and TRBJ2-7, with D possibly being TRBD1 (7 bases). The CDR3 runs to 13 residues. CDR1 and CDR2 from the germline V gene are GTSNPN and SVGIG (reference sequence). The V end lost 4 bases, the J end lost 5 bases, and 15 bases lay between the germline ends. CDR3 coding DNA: TGTGCCTGGAAACAACAGGGGAGGCACGAGCAGTACTTC. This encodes CAWKQQGRHEQYF. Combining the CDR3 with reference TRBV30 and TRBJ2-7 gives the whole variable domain SQTIHQWPATLVQPVGSPLSLECTVEGTSNPNLYWYRQAAGRGLQLLFYSVGIGQISSEVPQNLSASRPQDRQFILSSKKLLLSDSGFYLCAWKQQGRHEQYFGPGTRLTVT.

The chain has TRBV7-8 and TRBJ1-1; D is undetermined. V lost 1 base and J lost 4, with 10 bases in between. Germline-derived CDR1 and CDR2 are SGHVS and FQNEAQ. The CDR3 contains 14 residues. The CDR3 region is CASSLDRVATEAFF. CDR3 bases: TGTGCCAGCAGCTTAGATCGGGTTGCCACTGAAGCTTTCTTT.

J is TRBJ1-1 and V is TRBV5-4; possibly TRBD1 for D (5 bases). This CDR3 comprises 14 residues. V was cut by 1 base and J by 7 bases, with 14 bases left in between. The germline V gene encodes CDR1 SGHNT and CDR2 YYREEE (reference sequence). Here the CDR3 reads CASSLIGEADEAFF. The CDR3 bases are TGTGCCAGCAGCTTGATAGGGGAGGCAGATGAAGCTTTCTTT.

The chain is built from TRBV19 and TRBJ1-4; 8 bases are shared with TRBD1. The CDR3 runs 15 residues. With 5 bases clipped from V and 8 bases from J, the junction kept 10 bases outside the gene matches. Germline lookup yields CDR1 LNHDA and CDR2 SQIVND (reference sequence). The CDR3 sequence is CASSHGQGQREKLFF. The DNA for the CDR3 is TGTGCCAGTAGTCATGGACAGGGCCAGCGGGAAAAACTGTTTTTT.

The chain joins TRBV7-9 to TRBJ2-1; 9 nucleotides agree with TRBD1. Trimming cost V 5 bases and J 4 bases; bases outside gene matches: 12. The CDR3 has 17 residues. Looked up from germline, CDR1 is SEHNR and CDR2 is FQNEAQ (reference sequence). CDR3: CASSRETGTGLYNEQFF. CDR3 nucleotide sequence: TGTGCCAGCAGCCGGGAGACCGGGACAGGGCTTTACAATGAGCAGTTCTTC.

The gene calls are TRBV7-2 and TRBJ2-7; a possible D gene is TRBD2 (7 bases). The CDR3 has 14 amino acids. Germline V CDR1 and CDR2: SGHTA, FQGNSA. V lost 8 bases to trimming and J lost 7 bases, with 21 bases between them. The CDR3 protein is CASRPRGGPGEQYF. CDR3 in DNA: TGTGCCAGCCGCCCCAGGGGAGGGCCGGGAGAGCAGTACTTC.

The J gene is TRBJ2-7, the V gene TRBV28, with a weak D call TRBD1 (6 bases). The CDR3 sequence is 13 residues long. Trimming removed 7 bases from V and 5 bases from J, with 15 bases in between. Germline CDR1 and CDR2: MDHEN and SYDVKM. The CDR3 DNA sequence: TGTGCCAGCAATACAGGGTCAAGAGACGAGCAGTACTTC. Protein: CASNTGSRDEQYF.

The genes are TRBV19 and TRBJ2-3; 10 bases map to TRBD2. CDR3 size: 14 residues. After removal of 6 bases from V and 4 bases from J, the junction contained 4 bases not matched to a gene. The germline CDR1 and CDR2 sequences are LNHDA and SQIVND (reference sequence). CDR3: CASSLAGAADTQYF. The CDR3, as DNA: TGTGCCAGTAGCCTAGCGGGAGCGGCAGATACGCAGTATTTT.